This T cell receptor (beta chain) was found in a study of PD-L1 blockade in urothelial cancer. Across the whole study: Patients' prior chemotherapy regimens numbered 0 to 3.

The protocol was immunoSEQ multiplex PCR, while the TCRdb copy is restricted to in-frame clones and leaves out a portion. The sample shows around 56,000 clones, around 84% of them seen only once. Looked up from germline, CDR1 is SGHTA and CDR2 is FQGTGA. This CDR3 has 16 amino acids. With 2 bases clipped from V and 0 bases from J, the junction kept 4 bases outside the gene matches. The rearrangement joins TRBV7-3 to TRBJ2-4; 7 bases fit TRBD2. This specimen consisted of PBMCs, obtained around atezolizumab (anti-PD-L1) treatment. This clonotype originated in a man between 50 and 59 years old with urothelial cancer. The CDR3, as DNA: TGTGCCAGCAGCTTACAAGCGGGACTAGCCAAAAACATTCAGTACTTC. Its translation: CASSLQAGLAKNIQYF. Full variable domain (rest looked up from reference TRBV7-3 and TRBJ2-4): GAGVSQTPSNKVTEKGKYVELRCDPISGHTALYWYRQSLGQGPEFLIYFQGTGAADDSGLPNDRFFAVRPEGSVSTLKIQRTERGDSAVYLCASSLQAGLAKNIQYFGAGTRLSVL.